This TCR beta chain was found in a study of blood T cell repertoires in COVID-19. Study as a whole: Donors in the United States, Italy and Spain gave samples during acute or convalescent COVID-19. T cells, B-cell-depleted T cells, or PBMCs supplied cDNA or gDNA.

Study processing details: Amplification with reference gene primers provided the estimates of nucleated cell counts. Here immunoSEQ multiplex PCR was the method, and the copy in TCRdb shows in-frame clones only, minus some. The V and J calls and clone size are taken from that table; D and trimming were inferred from the DNA. The data contain 260,000 or so clones, 80% to 90% of them singletons. Germline assignment: CDR1 SGHRS and CDR2 YFSETQ. Trimming took 4 bases from V and 8 from J; bases not matched to a gene: 7. The CDR3 consists of 14 residues. This clone was observed a handful of times. The specimen sequenced was peripheral blood. The sequence was obtained from a woman aged 65 to 85 with acute or convalescent COVID-19. V and J are TRBV5-1 and TRBJ1-4, with 8 bases identical to TRBD1. DNA for the CDR3: TGCGCCAGCAGCATAGGACAGGGTAGGGAAAAACTGTTTTTT. As protein: CASSIGQGREKLFF.